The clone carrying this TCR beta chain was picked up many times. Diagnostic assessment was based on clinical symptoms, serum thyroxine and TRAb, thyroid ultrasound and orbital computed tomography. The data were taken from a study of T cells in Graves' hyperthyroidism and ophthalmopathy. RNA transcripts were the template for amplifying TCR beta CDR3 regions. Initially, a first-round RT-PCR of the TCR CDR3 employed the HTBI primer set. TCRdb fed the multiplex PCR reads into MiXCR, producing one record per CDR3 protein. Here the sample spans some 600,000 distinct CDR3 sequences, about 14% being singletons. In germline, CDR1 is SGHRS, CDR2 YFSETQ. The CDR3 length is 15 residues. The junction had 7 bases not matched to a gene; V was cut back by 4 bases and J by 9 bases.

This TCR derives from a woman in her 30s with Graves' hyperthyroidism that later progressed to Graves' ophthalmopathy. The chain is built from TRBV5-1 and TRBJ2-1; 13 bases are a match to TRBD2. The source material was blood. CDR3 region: CASSAILAGGPEQFF. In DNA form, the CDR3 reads TGCGCCAGCAGCGCGATACTAGCGGGAGGGCCTGAGCAGTTCTTC.